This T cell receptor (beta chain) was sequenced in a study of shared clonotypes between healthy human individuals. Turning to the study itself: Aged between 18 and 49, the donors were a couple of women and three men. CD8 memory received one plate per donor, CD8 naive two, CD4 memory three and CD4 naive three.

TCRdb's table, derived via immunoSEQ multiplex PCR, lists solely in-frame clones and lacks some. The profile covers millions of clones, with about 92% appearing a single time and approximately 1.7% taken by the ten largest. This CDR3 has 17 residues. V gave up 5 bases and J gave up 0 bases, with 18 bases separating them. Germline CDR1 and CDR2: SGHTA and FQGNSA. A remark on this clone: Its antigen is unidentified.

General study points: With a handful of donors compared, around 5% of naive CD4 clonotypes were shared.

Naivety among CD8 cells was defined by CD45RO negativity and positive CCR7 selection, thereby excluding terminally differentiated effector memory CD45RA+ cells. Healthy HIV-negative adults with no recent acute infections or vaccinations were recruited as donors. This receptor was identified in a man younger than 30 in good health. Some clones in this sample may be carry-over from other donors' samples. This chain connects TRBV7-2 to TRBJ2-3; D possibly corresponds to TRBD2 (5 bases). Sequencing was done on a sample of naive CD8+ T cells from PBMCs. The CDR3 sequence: CASSLPGKRRSTDTQYF. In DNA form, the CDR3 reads TGTGCCAGCAGCCTACCGGGAAAGCGGAGAAGCACAGATACGCAGTATTTT.